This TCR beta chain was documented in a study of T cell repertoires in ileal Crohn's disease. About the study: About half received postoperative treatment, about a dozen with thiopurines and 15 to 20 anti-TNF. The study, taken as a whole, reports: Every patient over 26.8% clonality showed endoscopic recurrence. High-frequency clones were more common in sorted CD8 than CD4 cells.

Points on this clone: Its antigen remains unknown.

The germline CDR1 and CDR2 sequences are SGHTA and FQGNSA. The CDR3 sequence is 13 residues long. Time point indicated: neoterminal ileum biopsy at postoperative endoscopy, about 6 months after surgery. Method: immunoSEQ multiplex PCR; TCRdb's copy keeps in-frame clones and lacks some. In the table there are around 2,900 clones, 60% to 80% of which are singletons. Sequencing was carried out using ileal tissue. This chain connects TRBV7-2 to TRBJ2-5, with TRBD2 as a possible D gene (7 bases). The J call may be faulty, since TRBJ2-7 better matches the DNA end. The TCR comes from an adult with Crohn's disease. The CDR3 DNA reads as TGTGCCAGCAGCCGGGGGGCCGGATACGAGCAGTACTTC. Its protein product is CASSRGAGYEQYF.